The clone carrying this TCR beta chain was seen only a few times. This entry is derived from a study of blood T cells in healthy people across ages. With a J-beta primer mix and a sample-barcoded 5' primer, a second PCR ran 7 to 11 cycles. All samples gave at least 2.5 million CDR3-containing paired-end reads. TCRdb analysed the 5' RACE reads with MiXCR anew, one entry per CDR3 protein. The sample includes 700,000 to 950,000 distinct CDR3 sequences, roughly two fifths of them seen just once. Germline assignment: CDR1 SGHTA and CDR2 FQGNSA. This CDR3 is built from 15 residues. V lost 6 bases to trimming and J lost 0 bases, with 14 bases between them.

The rearrangement joins TRBV7-2 to TRBJ2-5, with D maybe TRBD1 (5 bases). This TCR derives from an older woman in good health. Sequencing was carried out using blood. The chain's CDR3 is CASRLDTFYQETQYF. DNA of the CDR3: TGTGCCAGCAGATTGGACACCTTCTACCAAGAGACCCAGTACTTC.